This T cell receptor (beta chain) was observed in a study of shared clonotypes between healthy human individuals. Study-level background: Per-donor plates numbered three CD4 naive, three CD4 memory, two CD8 naive and one CD8 memory.

This table comes from immunoSEQ multiplex PCR, and its TCRdb copy is limited to in-frame clones, with some not included. The table shows under 1,100,000 clones, with around 78% occurring only once. Germline V gene sequence: CDR1 SGHDN, CDR2 FVKESK. Trimming shortened V by 0 bases and J by 0 bases, and 10 bases separated the two germline ends. The CDR3 covers 16 residues. The chain joins TRBV14 to TRBJ2-3, with D tentatively TRBD1 (6 bases). This clonotype was sampled from a man aged 18 to 29 in good health. Some clones in this sample may be carry-over from other donors' samples. The material sequenced was memory CD4+ T cells from PBMCs. Stated subset: CD45RA-negative fraction. CDR3 sequence: CASSQDPGVSTDTQYF. CDR3 in DNA: TGTGCCAGCAGCCAAGACCCAGGGGTGAGCACAGATACGCAGTATTTT. Drawing the rest from reference TRBV14 and TRBJ2-3, the complete variable domain is EAGVTQFPSHSVIEKGQTVTLRCDPISGHDNLYWYRRVMGKEIKFLLHFVKESKQDESGMPNNRFLAERTGGTYSTLKVQPAELEDSGVYFCASSQDPGVSTDTQYFGPGTRLTVL.